This entry lists 24 T cell receptor beta chains sequenced from one sample in a study of monozygotic twins with inflammatory bowel disease. Reanalyzing the 5' RACE reads, TCRdb keeps one entry per CDR3 protein, without DNA. The sample includes approximately 150,000 distinct CDR3 sequences. Sequenced sample: blood. The receptors derive from a human donor with ulcerative colitis or Crohn's disease, or a healthy co-twin of an affected twin (not recorded which).

The chain carries TRBV18 and TRBJ2-1. The germline V gene encodes CDR1 KGHSH and CDR2 LQKENI. The CDR3 spans 17 residues. CDR3 loop: CASSPNTGRSSGNEQFF.

The V gene is TRBV19, the J gene TRBJ2-3; TCRdb gives TRBD2 as the D gene, but with no DNA this cannot be confirmed. The CDR3 totals 15 residues. Germline loops: CDR1 LNHDA, CDR2 SQIVND (reference sequence). Here the CDR3 reads CASKFGGPSTDTQYF.

The genes are TRBV7-3 and TRBJ2-3. The CDR3 contains 14 residues. Germline V CDR1 and CDR2: SGHTA, FQGTGA. This CDR3 is CASSSSRSTDTQYF.

The rearrangement links TRBV7-9 to TRBJ2-1. The germline CDR1 and CDR2 sequences are SEHNR and FQNEAQ (reference sequence). CDR3 length: 14 residues. CDR3 residues: CASSPRGSYNEQFF.

The V call is TRBV7-3, the J call TRBJ2-7; checking the TCRdb D call of TRBD2 is not possible without DNA. Germline values: CDR1 SGHTA, CDR2 FQGTGA. The CDR3 consists of 13 residues. This CDR3 is CASSLGANYEQYF.

This sequence joins TRBV27 and TRBJ1-2; the D gene TCRdb calls, TRBD1, cannot be checked with no DNA. This CDR3 comprises 14 residues. CDR1 and CDR2 from the germline V gene are MNHEY and SMNVEV (reference sequence). This CDR3 is CASSLWGGNYGYTF.

The rearrangement links TRBV29-1 to TRBJ2-1; TCRdb returns TRBD2, unconfirmable since there is no DNA. The CDR3 extends over 14 amino acids. Looked up from germline, CDR1 is SQVTM and CDR2 is ANQGSEA. CDR3: CSVCVAGQQWEQFF.

CDR3 residues: CASSVGGGIQETQYF. The V gene is TRBV9, the J gene TRBJ2-5; the D gene TCRdb calls, TRBD1, cannot be checked with no DNA. Germline loops: CDR1 SGDLS, CDR2 YYNGEE. This CDR3 contains 15 residues.

The chain uses TRBV20-1 and TRBJ1-1; TCRdb gives TRBD1 as the D gene, but with no DNA this cannot be confirmed. Germline V gene data show CDR1 as DFQATT and CDR2 as SNEGSKA (reference sequence). The CDR3 contains 14 residues. The CDR3 loop is CSSCKGLLNTEAFF.

The chain couples TRBV29-1 to TRBJ2-7; as DNA is missing, the TRBD1 call by TCRdb cannot be tested. CDR3 size: 14 residues. The germline CDR1 and CDR2 sequences are SQVTM and ANQGSEA. CDR3 region: CSVEVPGSSYEQYF.

The chain links TRBV12-3 or TRBV12-4 to TRBJ1-2; TCRdb designates TRBD1, a call that cannot be tested without DNA. The CDR3 totals 15 residues. Here the CDR3 reads CASRAGGLIGYGYTF.

The chain recombines TRBV12-3 or TRBV12-4 with TRBJ1-6. The CDR3 is 17 amino acids. Here the CDR3 reads CASSRGPLLGYNSPLHF.

V usage is TRBV27 and J usage is TRBJ2-2; TCRdb outputs TRBD2, but without DNA this stays unchecked. This CDR3 contains 14 residues. CDR1 and CDR2 (germline): MNHEY, SMNVEV (reference sequence). The CDR3 sequence: CASSGHRDYGELFF.

The V call is TRBV20-1, the J call TRBJ1-2; the D call of TRBD1 rests on TCRdb alone, since no DNA is present to check it. The CDR3 is made up of 13 amino acids. From germline, CDR1 is DFQATT and CDR2 SNEGSKA (reference sequence). CDR3 region: CSARTGDNYGYTF.

V usage is TRBV27 and J usage is TRBJ2-7; TCRdb picks TRBD2, but there is no DNA to check that call. CDR3 length equals 14 residues. CDR1 is MNHEY, CDR2 SMNVEV, per germline (reference sequence). The CDR3 is CASSRGLAGYEQYF.

V gene TRBV7-2 combines with J gene TRBJ2-5; TCRdb selects TRBD1, and the lack of DNA leaves this call unchecked. CDR3 length: 15 amino acids. Germline lookup yields CDR1 SGHTA and CDR2 FQGNSA. The CDR3 sequence is CASSSIQGAQETQYF. Together with reference TRBV7-2 and TRBJ2-5, the CDR3 gives the full variable domain: GAGVSQSPSNKVTEKGKDVELRCDPISGHTALYWYRQSLGQGLEFLIYFQGNSAPDKSGLPSDRFSAERTGGSVSTLTIQRTQQEDSAVYLCASSSIQGAQETQYFGPGTRLLVL.

V gene TRBV11-2 combines with J gene TRBJ2-7; TCRdb picks TRBD2, but there is no DNA to check that call. Germline values: CDR1 SGHAT, CDR2 FQNNGV. The CDR3 spans 16 residues. The chain's CDR3 is CASSSRGGTRNYEQYF. The variable domain in full, with the rest retrieved from reference TRBV11-2 and TRBJ2-7, is EAGVAQSPRYKIIEKRQSVAFWCNPISGHATLYWYQQILGQGPKLLIQFQNNGVVDDSQLPKDRFSAERLKGVDSTLKIQPAKLEDSAVYLCASSSRGGTRNYEQYFGPGTRLTVT.

The gene calls are TRBV5-1 and TRBJ1-1. CDR3 size: 15 residues. The germline V gene encodes CDR1 SGHRS and CDR2 YFSETQ. The chain's CDR3 is CASSLQGIKNTEAFF.

This chain joins TRBV7-9 and TRBJ1-1; the TRBD1 assignment by TCRdb is unverifiable without DNA. The CDR3 covers 14 residues. Germline V gives CDR1 SEHNR, CDR2 FQNEAQ (reference sequence). CDR3 residues: CASSLGNRGAEAFF.

The gene calls are TRBV10-2 and TRBJ1-5; TCRdb outputs TRBD1, but without DNA this stays unchecked. The CDR3 is 14 amino acids. Germline CDR1 is WSHSY and CDR2 is SAAADI. The CDR3 protein is CASSERTGGRPQHF.

This rearrangement joins TRBV19 to TRBJ2-7. The CDR3 contains 14 residues. The V gene's germline CDR1 is LNHDA and CDR2 SQIVND (reference sequence). CDR3 amino acids: CASSIEVGLYEQYF.

The V gene is TRBV20-1, the J gene TRBJ2-1; the TCRdb D gene call, TRBD2, has no DNA to confirm it. The CDR3 runs 18 residues. Germline CDR1 DFQATT, CDR2 SNEGSKA (reference sequence). The CDR3 is CSAYHLRDSGLAGIGQFF.

The J gene is TRBJ1-5, the V gene TRBV5-1; lacking DNA, the TRBD1 call made by TCRdb goes unchecked. The CDR3 is 14 amino acids. Germline-derived CDR1 and CDR2 are SGHRS and YFSETQ. The CDR3 loop reads CASSLGTGGAPQHF.

The J gene is TRBJ2-3, the V gene TRBV6-1; TCRdb's assignment of TRBD2 cannot be checked, as there is no DNA. Per germline, CDR1 MNHNS and CDR2 SASEGT. The length of the CDR3 is 16 residues. The CDR3 loop is CASRRGLATYTDTQYF.